This T cell receptor (beta chain) was identified in a study of shared clonotypes between healthy human individuals. Overall study results and limits: Even with large depth, rarefaction showed that sorted-subset sequencing was incomplete.

This CDR3 region has 16 residues. V lost 5 bases, J lost 4 bases, and 8 bases stayed unmatched. The germline gives CDR1 MNHEY, CDR2 SMNVEV (reference sequence). Only in-frame clones appear in the TCRdb table, and some are missing; sequencing was by immunoSEQ multiplex PCR. The table records some 700,000 clones, 90% of them present only once. Concerning this clone: The antigen is unknown.

Sequences were obtained from memory CD8+ T cells from PBMCs. Noted subset: CD45RO+ cells pooled with CCR7-negative TemRA cells. This sequence joins TRBV27 and TRBJ2-3; 11 bases align to TRBD1. The sequence was obtained from a man in his late teens or twenties in good health. Some clones in this sample may be carry-over from other donors' samples. CDR3 bases: TGTGCCAGCAGTCCCTCCGGGACAGGGGGGGCAGATACGCAGTATTTT. As protein: CASSPSGTGGADTQYF.